This TCR beta chain was recorded in a study of T cell changes during pregnancy in multiple sclerosis (dated by TCRdb to about 2019). Turning to the overall study: Changes in the T cell repertoire over the course of pregnancy were examined in this study in women with multiple sclerosis.

The protocol used for the library was the immunoSEQ multiplex PCR assay. Imported from immuneACCESS, the table was reduced by TCRdb to in-frame sequences with V and J called. These copies leave out some clones; in studies compared against another copy, an unresolved V gene accounts for under half, and the cause of the remainder is not known. The sample table holds roughly 68,000 clones, of which roughly 94% were seen once. Approximately 1.5% of the sample is taken by the ten largest. There are 12 amino acids in the CDR3, from cysteine to phenylalanine inclusive. Only CDR3 DNA is held: 36 bases, read in frame from base 1. The germline ends are 13 bases apart after V is trimmed by 8 bases and J by 8 bases. CDR1 and CDR2 are read off the germline V gene as SGHTA and FQGNSA. About this clone: Its antigen specificity is not known. No base-level quality is on record; no much larger clone is a single base apart.

This receptor chain uses TRBV7-2 and TRBJ2-1; a tentative D call is TRBD2 (6 bases match). The sequences come from peripheral blood, collected in the second trimester of pregnancy. This receptor was obtained from a female donor in good health, enrolled as a control in a pregnancy study. The CDR3 protein sequence reads: CASGRDLYEQFF. The nucleotides are TGTGCCAGCGGTCGGGACTTGTATGAGCAGTTCTTC. The full variable domain, completed from the reference TRBV7-2 and TRBJ2-1 proteins outside the CDR3, reads GAGVSQSPSNKVTEKGKDVELRCDPISGHTALYWYRQSLGQGLEFLIYFQGNSAPDKSGLPSDRFSAERTGGSVSTLTIQRTQQEDSAVYLCASGRDLYEQFFGPGTRLTVL.